Each of the 19 T cell receptor beta chains below was sequenced from the same sample in a study of T cell responses to AZD1222 COVID-19 vaccine. Libraries were prepared by immunoSEQ multiplex PCR; TCRdb keeps only in-frame clonotypes and omits some of them. There are 100,000 to 140,000 clones in the sample; 80% to 95% occur only once, and around 6.6% lies in the top ten. The specimen comprised peripheral blood, sampled 28 days after the second AZD1222 dose. The receptor set was obtained from an adult who received the AZD1222 COVID-19 vaccine.

The chain recombines TRBV5-1 with TRBJ2-7; TRBD1 aligns across 9 bases. CDR1 SGHRS and CDR2 YFSETQ come from the germline V gene. The ends lost 1 base at V and 2 bases at J; junction bases unmatched: 1. The CDR3 runs 14 residues. CDR3 coding DNA: TGCGCCAGCAGCTTGTGGACAGGGGCCTACGAGCAGTACTTC. This sequence encodes CASSLWTGAYEQYF.

This chain connects TRBV4-2 to TRBJ2-5, with D tentatively TRBD2 (7 bases). The CDR3 covers 17 residues. Trimming removed 4 bases from V and 5 bases from J, with 23 bases in between. The germline V gene encodes CDR1 LGHNA and CDR2 YNFKEQ. The CDR3 region is CASSRLEGGGMSETQYF. DNA of the CDR3: TGTGCCAGCAGCCGTTTGGAGGGGGGGGGCATGTCGGAGACCCAGTACTTC.

This clone was seen only a few times. The rearrangement uses TRBV11-1 and TRBJ2-1; no firm D call. The CDR3 is 12 amino acids. The germline V and J ends were trimmed by 1 base and 9 bases, with 7 bases remaining between them. Germline V CDR1 and CDR2: SGHAT, FQDESV (reference sequence). In DNA form, the CDR3 reads TGTGCCAGCAGCTTAGAGTGGGCTGAGCAGTTCTTC. Its translation: CASSLEWAEQFF.

The chain uses TRBV12-3 or TRBV12-4 and TRBJ1-1; D uncertain. This CDR3 comprises 13 residues. Trimming left V 4 bases short and J 0 bases short, with 6 bases between. The CDR3 region is CASSSRLNTEAFF. The CDR3, as DNA: TGTGCCAGCAGTTCCCGGCTGAACACTGAAGCTTTCTTT.

The V gene is TRBV2, the J gene TRBJ2-4; 9 positions agree with TRBD2. CDR3 size: 18 residues. Germline-derived CDR1 and CDR2 are SNHLY and FYNNEI. V dropped 0 bases and J dropped 2; count of bases not matched to a gene: 8. CDR3 region: CASSEALRREGTKNIQYF. The DNA of the CDR3 is TGTGCCAGCAGTGAAGCGCTTCGGCGGGAGGGAACCAAAAACATTCAGTACTTC.

V and J are TRBV30 and TRBJ1-2; TRBD1 agrees at 9 bases. Per germline, CDR1 GTSNPN and CDR2 SVGIG (reference sequence). Trimming cost V 4 bases and J 8 bases; bases outside gene matches: 11. The CDR3 is 14 residues long. The CDR3 region is CAWTKIQGAGGYTF. CDR3 DNA sequence: TGTGCCTGGACTAAGATACAGGGGGCGGGCGGCTACACCTTC.

J is TRBJ2-1 and V is TRBV30; no definite D call. There are 11 residues in the CDR3. Germline V gene sequence: CDR1 GTSNPN, CDR2 SVGIG (reference sequence). V was pared by 2 bases and J by 6 bases, with 5 bases between. The DNA of the CDR3 is TGTGCCTGGAGTACCCGCAATGAGCAGTTCTTC. Protein product: CAWSTRNEQFF.

The chain employs TRBV7-8 and TRBJ2-3, with 7 bases identical to TRBD2. CDR1 is SGHVS and CDR2 is FQNEAQ in the germline V gene. The CDR3 spans 15 residues. Germline trimming cut 5 bases from V and 2 bases from J; bases unmatched to any gene: 7. The CDR3 DNA reads TGTGCCAGCAGCCCCCTTGGGAGGGTCACAGATACGCAGTATTTT. It is translated as CASSPLGRVTDTQYF.

The chain combines TRBV5-4 with TRBJ1-2; D may be TRBD1 (6 bases). V lost 0 bases and J lost 4, with 16 bases in between. In germline, CDR1 is SGHNT, CDR2 YYREEE (reference sequence). The CDR3 is 16 amino acids. The CDR3 here is CASSLGDLDRIYGYTF. CDR3 bases: TGTGCCAGCAGCTTGGGGGACCTCGACAGGATCTATGGCTACACCTTC.

This sequence joins TRBV3-1 (or the pseudogene TRBV3-2) and TRBJ1-5; D not certain. This CDR3 spans 14 amino acids. CDR1 LGHDT and CDR2 YNNKEL come from the germline V gene (reference sequence). Trimming removed 1 base at V and 4 bases at J, with 8 bases between. CDR3 coding DNA: TGTGCCAGCAGCCAAGGACCCCAGAATCAGCCCCAGCATTTT. Encoded protein: CASSQGPQNQPQHF.

The rearrangement links TRBV12-3 or TRBV12-4 to TRBJ1-2; 7 positions agree with TRBD1. With 6 bases clipped from V and 8 bases from J, the junction kept 6 bases outside the gene matches. This CDR3 spans 12 amino acids. Here the CDR3 DNA reads TGTGCCAGCAGCGCGACAGGGAGAGGCTACACCTTC. It encodes CASSATGRGYTF.

The V gene is TRBV11-3, the J gene TRBJ1-5; D perhaps matches TRBD1 (5 bases). V dropped 2 bases and J dropped 4 bases, with 24 bases sitting between them. The CDR3 contains 19 residues. Germline-derived CDR1 and CDR2 are SGHNT and YENEEA. The CDR3 here is CASSLKGTPSKGFNQPQHF. In DNA form, the CDR3 reads TGTGCCAGCAGCTTAAAAGGGACTCCTTCTAAGGGGTTTAATCAGCCCCAGCATTTT.

In this sample, this clone turned up once. The J gene is TRBJ2-1, the V gene TRBV7-2; D is undetermined. Trimming removed 5 bases at V and 2 bases at J, with 13 bases between. The germline gives CDR1 SGHTA, CDR2 FQGNSA. The CDR3 runs to 15 residues. In nucleotides, the CDR3 is TGTGCCAGCAGCCCCACCACAGATCCCTACAATGAGCAGTTCTTC. It specifies CASSPTTDPYNEQFF.

The chain has TRBV6-6 and TRBJ1-1; TRBD1 aligns across 7 bases. Trimming took 6 bases from V and 0 from J; bases not matched to a gene: 4. Per the germline V gene, CDR1 is MNHNY and CDR2 is SVGAGI (reference sequence). The CDR3 consists of 14 residues. CDR3 sequence: CASRLDRVNTEAFF. In DNA, the CDR3 is TGTGCCAGCAGGCTCGACAGGGTGAACACTGAAGCTTTCTTT.

The rearrangement joins TRBV19 to TRBJ1-4; perhaps TRBD1 as D (5 bases). The V end lost 9 bases, the J end lost 7 bases, and 15 bases lay between the germline ends. CDR3 length equals 13 residues. Germline CDR1 reads LNHDA; CDR2 reads SQIVND (reference sequence). The CDR3 loop is CASVGVMSEKLFF. CDR3 coding DNA: TGTGCCAGCGTAGGGGTGATGAGTGAAAAACTGTTTTTT.

This chain uses TRBV6-5 with TRBJ2-1; TRBD1 matches at 9 bases. CDR3 length: 13 residues. V dropped 5 bases and J dropped 7; count of bases not matched to a gene: 3. Per the germline V gene, CDR1 is MNHEY and CDR2 is SVGAGI. The CDR3: CASSPGQGNEQFF. Written as DNA, the CDR3 is TGTGCCAGCAGTCCCGGACAGGGGAATGAGCAGTTCTTC.

CDR3 in DNA: TGTGCCAGCAGCTTGGACAGGATGGCCACAGATACGCAGTATTTT. Amino acid sequence: CASSLDRMATDTQYF. V gene TRBV5-4 combines with J gene TRBJ2-3; D is possibly TRBD1 (5 bases). Germline CDR1 reads SGHNT; CDR2 reads YYREEE (reference sequence). Trimming cost V 0 bases and J 2 bases, with 10 bases left between them. The CDR3 extends over 15 amino acids.

The V and J genes are TRBV7-9 and TRBJ2-1; D is unresolved. V lost 5 bases and J 8 bases, leaving 10 bases between the germline ends. This CDR3 is 12 amino acids long. Per germline, CDR1 SEHNR and CDR2 FQNEAQ (reference sequence). CDR3 sequence reads: CASSLVLDEQFF. CDR3 sequence (DNA): TGTGCCAGCAGCCTCGTCCTAGATGAGCAGTTCTTC.

The chain links TRBV15 to TRBJ2-7, with D hard to call. V was clipped by 0 bases and J by 7 bases, with 7 bases between them. Germline values: CDR1 LNHNV, CDR2 YYDKDF (reference sequence). This CDR3 region has 12 residues. The CDR3 region is CATSRDRGEQYF. The CDR3 nucleotides read TGTGCCACCAGCAGAGATCGCGGAGAGCAGTACTTC.